This TCR beta chain was observed in a study of identical twins. Study results and caveats: Not following the same donors, the study drew its conclusions from cross-sectional statistical analysis.

The germline V and J ends were trimmed by 4 bases and 3 bases, with 13 bases remaining between them. This CDR3 comprises 15 residues. Germline-derived CDR1 and CDR2 are MDHEN and SYDVKM. After template switching added a universal primer site, the resulting cDNA carried unique molecular identifiers. A single record per CDR3 protein comes from TCRdb applying MiXCR to the 5' RACE reads. The sample carries about 900,000 distinct CDR3 sequences, 10% to 15% recorded once. As concerns this clonotype: Its antigen is undetermined.

These data also featured in a second study, about yellow fever vaccine responses in identical twins.

The sequence came from a woman aged 18-30 years in good health. The sample comprised PBMCs. The chain is built from TRBV28 and TRBJ2-1; D is tentatively TRBD1 or TRBD2 (5 bases each). The chain's CDR3 is CASSSWDHLYNEQFF. Written as DNA, the CDR3 is TGTGCCAGCAGTTCGTGGGACCACCTCTACAATGAGCAGTTCTTC.